Listed here are 26 T cell receptor beta chains from one sample, sequenced in a study of T cell clonality in common variable immunodeficiency. Only in-frame clones appear in the TCRdb table, and some are missing; sequencing was by immunoSEQ multiplex PCR. Singletons are absent from the sample, which has approximately 75,000 clones. The source material was peripheral blood mononuclear cells. The receptors originated from a person aged 18 to 70 in good health.

This clone appeared many times. Read coverage stops 3 residues before the CDR3 terminus; the germline J gene supplies the remainder. V is TRBV20-1 and J is TRBJ2-7; 7 bases fit TRBD1. The CDR3 is made up of 14 amino acids. CDR1 and CDR2 (germline): DFQATT, SNEGSKA (reference sequence). V was pared by 6 bases and J by 2 bases, with 10 bases of the junction left unmatched. The CDR3 bases that were read are TGCAGTGCCCCCGACAGGGTAGTCCCCTACGAG. Translation: CSAPDRVVPYE. The entire CDR3 protein is CSAPDRVVPYEQYF.

This clone was observed at least ten times. With the read ending 3 residues before the CDR3 end, the germline J gene is used to fill in that end. V and J are TRBV20-1 and TRBJ2-3; the match to TRBD1 covers 8 bases. J lost 1 base, V lost 5 bases, and 5 bases had no gene match. The CDR3 consists of 14 residues. Germline values: CDR1 DFQATT, CDR2 SNEGSKA (reference sequence). The part of the CDR3 DNA that was read is TGCAGTGCTGATCCGGGACAGGGCACAGATACG. Protein product: CSADPGQGTDT. The full CDR3 reads CSADPGQGTDTQYF.

This clone was seen many times. The read ends 3 residues early relative to the CDR3; the germline J gene fills the gap. The rearrangement joins TRBV7-8 to TRBJ2-3; TRBD1 aligns across 9 bases. This CDR3 region has 16 residues. V was pared by 5 bases and J by 0 bases, with 6 bases of the junction left unmatched. The germline V gene encodes CDR1 SGHVS and CDR2 FQNEAQ. CDR3 DNA, as far as it was read: TGTGCCAGCAGCCAAACAGGGGGCGCAAGCACAGATACG. As protein: CASSQTGGASTDT. The whole CDR3 sequence is CASSQTGGASTDTQYF. The full variable domain, its missing parts supplied by reference TRBV7-8 and TRBJ2-3, is GAGVSQSPRYKVAKRGQDVALRCDPISGHVSLFWYQQALGQGPEFLTYFQNEAQLDKSGLPSDRFFAERPEGSVSTLKIQRTQQEDSAVYLCASSQTGGASTDTQYFGPGTRLTVL.

Regarding this clone: The CDR3 end is not reached by the read, which stops 3 residues before it; the germline J gene fills it in. The J gene is TRBJ2-5, the V gene TRBV19; 10 bases line up with TRBD1. V lost 4 bases and J lost 5; bases outside the gene matches: 10. Germline V CDR1 and CDR2: LNHDA, SQIVND (reference sequence). The CDR3 has 16 amino acids. The CDR3 bases that were read are TGTGCCAGTAGTACCACTAAGGGACAGGGGTCGGAGACC. It codes for CASSTTKGQGSET. The full CDR3 protein reads CASSTTKGQGSETQYF.

This clone has at least ten counts. From the germline J gene comes the end of the CDR3, since the read stops 3 residues before it. The J gene is TRBJ2-7, the V gene TRBV12-3 or TRBV12-4, with TRBD1 matching 7 bases. J was trimmed by 2 bases and V by 4 bases; bases with no gene match: 2. This CDR3 region has 13 residues. The part of the CDR3 DNA that was read is TGTGCCAGCAGTTCCGGGACAGCCTACGAG. This codes for CASSSGTAYE. The whole CDR3 protein is CASSSGTAYEQYF.

This clone showed up many times. The CDR3 goes on 3 residues after the read ends, and that part is filled in from the germline J gene. The chain has TRBV4-1 and TRBJ2-7, with D perhaps TRBD1 (6 bases). Germline CDR1 MGHRA, CDR2 YSYEKL. The CDR3 loop spans 15 amino acids. Trimming removed 2 bases from V and 3 bases from J, with 14 bases in between. CDR3 protein: CASSQLPGHYYEQYF. The CDR3 bases that were read are TGCGCCAGCAGCCAACTACCGGGACATTACTACGAG.

This clone has a handful of counts. CDR3 bases read: TGTGCCAGCGGACTAGCGGTTTACAATGAC. This gives the protein CASGLAVYND. The whole CDR3 is CASGLAVYNDYTF. The chain joins TRBV19 to TRBJ1-2; D is undetermined. The read terminates 3 residues before the CDR3 end, so the remaining end is supplied by the germline J gene. CDR1 and CDR2 from the germline V gene are LNHDA and SQIVND (reference sequence). This CDR3 contains 13 residues.

In this sample, this clone turned up many times. The CDR3 end is not reached by the read, which stops 3 residues before it; the germline J gene fills it in. V gene TRBV7-9 combines with J gene TRBJ2-1, with 9 bases aligning to TRBD1. The V gene's germline CDR1 is SEHNR and CDR2 FQNEAQ (reference sequence). After removal of 5 bases from V and 4 bases from J, the junction contained 6 bases not matched to a gene. The CDR3 length is 15 residues. This CDR3 is CASSPRDRAYNEQFF. The covered CDR3 bases are TGTGCCAGCAGCCCGCGGGACAGGGCTTACAATGAG.

In its sample, this clone was seen many times. One end of the junction varies from germline; a read error may be responsible. Read coverage stops 3 residues before the CDR3 terminus; the germline J gene supplies the remainder. The J gene is TRBJ2-1, the V gene TRBV7-7; D is uncertain. The CDR3 extends over 13 amino acids. Germline V gene sequence: CDR1 SSHAT, CDR2 FNYEAQ (reference sequence). This chain's CDR3 is CASSLDRVHEQFF. The covered CDR3 bases are TGTGCTAGCAGCTTAGATAGGGTTCATGAG.

This clone was recorded many times. The CDR3 end is not reached by the read, which stops 3 residues before it; the germline J gene fills it in. V usage is TRBV12-3 or TRBV12-4 and J usage is TRBJ2-7; 8 bases line up with TRBD1. This CDR3 has 13 residues. The J segment lost 6 bases and the V segment lost 6 bases, leaving 7 bases of the junction unmatched. This chain's CDR3 is CASSRDRIGEQYF. Incomplete CDR3 DNA: TGTGCCAGCAGCCGGGACAGGATCGGCGAG.

This clone came up many times. The read ends 3 residues early relative to the CDR3; the germline J gene fills the gap. The chain is built from TRBV7-9 and TRBJ1-3; possible D gene TRBD1, 5 bases. The V gene lost 5 bases and the J gene lost 4 bases, with 15 bases spanning the gap. The CDR3 extends over 15 amino acids. Germline CDR1 SEHNR, CDR2 FQNEAQ (reference sequence). The DNA read from the CDR3 is TGTGCCAGCAGCCCTGGAGAGGGGTCGGGAAACACC. Amino acid sequence: CASSPGEGSGNT. In full, the CDR3 is CASSPGEGSGNTIYF. Full variable domain (missing parts from reference TRBV7-9 and TRBJ1-3): DTGVSQNPRHKITKRGQNVTFRCDPISEHNRLYWYRQTLGQGPEFLTYFQNEAQLEKSRLLSDRFSAERPKGSFSTLEIQRTEQGDSAMYLCASSPGEGSGNTIYFGEGSWLTVV.

This clone has a count of ten or more. Sequencing ends 3 residues short of the CDR3 end; the germline J gene provides the rest. The chain has TRBV7-9 and TRBJ2-7; D is unresolved. V was shortened by 2 bases and J by 1 base, with 9 bases between the two germline ends. This CDR3 has 14 amino acids. Germline assignment: CDR1 SEHNR and CDR2 FQNEAQ (reference sequence). This CDR3 reads CASSLSLSSYEQYF. Partial CDR3 DNA: TGTGCCAGCAGCTTATCCCTCAGTTCCTACGAG.

This clone was picked up many times. The read finishes 3 residues shy of the CDR3 end, and the germline J gene is used to complete it. The chain uses TRBV7-2 and TRBJ2-7, with D possibly TRBD2 on 5 matching bases. The CDR3 extends over 14 amino acids. Germline V gene sequence: CDR1 SGHTA, CDR2 FQGNSA. Trimming left V 5 bases short and J 3 bases short, with 14 bases between. CDR3 in amino acids: CASSPVRTSYEQYF. CDR3 DNA, as far as it was read: TGTGCCAGCAGCCCCGTTCGAACTAGCTACGAG. The full variable domain, with the rest looked up from reference TRBV7-2 and TRBJ2-7, is GAGVSQSPSNKVTEKGKDVELRCDPISGHTALYWYRQSLGQGLEFLIYFQGNSAPDKSGLPSDRFSAERTGGSVSTLTIQRTQQEDSAVYLCASSPVRTSYEQYFGPGTRLTVT.

A word on this clone: One end of the junction varies from germline; a read error may be responsible. Coverage ceases 3 residues before the CDR3 finishes, and the germline J gene fills in the end. Different DNA sequences within this sample yield the same CDR3. V is TRBV19 and J is TRBJ2-6, with D maybe TRBD1 (6 bases). CDR3 length equals 17 residues. Germline V lookup: CDR1 LNHDA, CDR2 SQIVND (reference sequence). The CDR3 here is CASSIVQGLSGANVLTF. The part of the CDR3 DNA that was read is TGCGCCAGTAGTATAGTGCAGGGGCTCTCTGGGGCCAACGTC.

In this sample, this clone turned up many times. The CDR3 is cut off 3 residues early in the read; its end comes from the germline J gene. The chain is built from TRBV20-1 and TRBJ2-4; 14 nucleotides align to TRBD2. Germline V CDR1 and CDR2: DFQATT, SNEGSKA (reference sequence). The CDR3 totals 15 residues. The junction had 5 bases not matched to a gene; V was cut back by 4 bases and J by 6 bases. The CDR3 sequence is CSAIGTSGRVNIQYF. The part of the CDR3 DNA that was read is TGCAGTGCTATTGGGACTAGCGGGAGAGTAAACATT.

The sample holds many counts of this clone. Germline is not matched at one junction end, which may reflect a read error. The read ends 3 residues shy of where the CDR3 ends; the end is completed using the germline J gene. V and J are TRBV4-2 and TRBJ2-7; D perhaps matches TRBD2 (6 bases). In germline, CDR1 is LGHNA, CDR2 YNFKEQ. CDR3 length: 14 amino acids. The CDR3 DNA, read in part, is TGCGCCAGCAGCCAAGGGACGGGACTCTACGAG. Amino acid sequence: CASSQGTGLYE. The whole CDR3 sequence reads CASSQGTGLYEQYF.

This clone appeared many times. Read data end 3 residues before the CDR3 end; the end is taken from the germline J gene. This sequence joins TRBV13 and TRBJ2-7; the D is unclear. This CDR3 is 14 amino acids long. The V end was cut by 0 bases, the J end by 1 base, with 7 bases between. Per germline, CDR1 PRHDT and CDR2 FYEKMQ (reference sequence). The CDR3 sequence: CASSLGGFSYEQYF. CDR3 DNA (partial): TGTGCCAGCAGCTTAGGCGGGTTTTCCTACGAG.

This clone has only a few counts. Coverage ceases 3 residues before the CDR3 finishes, and the germline J gene fills in the end. V gene TRBV7-9 combines with J gene TRBJ1-2; D is ambiguous. Germline V gene lookup returns CDR1 SEHNR and CDR2 FQNEAQ (reference sequence). The CDR3 sequence is 14 residues long. The CDR3: CASSLAGSGTIYTF. The sequenced part of the CDR3 DNA is TGTGCCAGCAGCTTAGCGGGCAGCGGCACGATC. The full variable domain, rest sourced from reference TRBV7-9 and TRBJ1-2, is DTGVSQNPRHKITKRGQNVTFRCDPISEHNRLYWYRQTLGQGPEFLTYFQNEAQLEKSRLLSDRFSAERPKGSFSTLEIQRTEQGDSAMYLCASSLAGSGTIYTFGSGTRLTVV.

This clone was counted many times. The sequence runs out 3 residues before the end of the CDR3; the remainder is reconstructed from the germline J gene. V gene TRBV7-9 combines with J gene TRBJ2-3, with D unresolved. The CDR3 is 13 amino acids. Germline V gene sequence: CDR1 SEHNR, CDR2 FQNEAQ (reference sequence). Trimming stripped 8 bases from V and 0 bases from J, with 9 bases between. Incomplete CDR3 DNA: TGTGCCAGCGGTAAAACTAGCACAGATACG. It is translated as CASGKTSTDT. The whole CDR3 protein reads CASGKTSTDTQYF.

This clone was counted many times. The read terminates 3 residues ahead of where the CDR3 ends, so the germline J gene completes it. This rearrangement joins TRBV19 to TRBJ2-1; 8 nucleotides align to TRBD2. The CDR3 covers 16 residues. V shed 5 bases, J shed 1 base, and the junction held 7 bases outside the gene matches. The germline CDR1 and CDR2 sequences are LNHDA and SQIVND (reference sequence). The CDR3 loop reads CASSPGTSSSYNEQFF. CDR3 DNA, as far as it was read: TGTGCCAGTAGTCCCGGGACTAGTAGTTCCTACAATGAG.

This clone occurred many times. The observed sequence ends 3 residues before the CDR3 terminus, with the missing tail filled in from the germline J gene. This chain connects TRBV19 to TRBJ1-5, with 11 bases that match TRBD1. The CDR3 is 14 amino acids. The V and J ends lost 4 bases and 5 bases, in that order; junction bases with no gene match: 1. CDR1 and CDR2 from the germline V gene are LNHDA and SQIVND (reference sequence). CDR3 region: CASSTDRGHQPQHF. The part of the CDR3 DNA that was read is TGTGCCAGTAGTACGGACAGGGGGCATCAGCCC.

This clone came up many times. The read is 3 residues too short to cover the CDR3 end, so that end is filled in from the germline J gene. This chain joins TRBV20-1 and TRBJ2-5, with 12 bases matching TRBD1. This CDR3 has 13 amino acids. After removal of 6 bases from V and 5 bases from J, the junction contained 4 bases not matched to a gene. The germline V gene has CDR1 DFQATT and CDR2 SNEGSKA (reference sequence). The CDR3 sequence: CSATGTGGETQYF. The sequenced CDR3 bases are TGCAGTGCAACCGGGACAGGGGGCGAGACC.

Ten or more counts support this clone. The read finishes 3 residues shy of the CDR3 end, and the germline J gene is used to complete it. V and J are TRBV20-1 and TRBJ2-1; no reliable D call. V shed 3 bases and J shed 7 bases, with 4 bases lying between them. Germline V CDR1 and CDR2: DFQATT, SNEGSKA (reference sequence). The CDR3 runs to 10 residues. The CDR3 DNA, read in part, is TGCAGTGCTAGCGTTAATGAG. As protein: CSASVNE. The full CDR3 sequence reads CSASVNEQFF.

Details on this clone: The sequence runs out 3 residues before the end of the CDR3; the remainder is reconstructed from the germline J gene. The rearrangement joins TRBV18 to TRBJ1-2; tentative D call: TRBD1 (6 bases). The CDR3 totals 15 residues. From germline, CDR1 is KGHSH and CDR2 LQKENI. The CDR3 spells CASSPTGHSSYDYTF. CDR3 DNA (partial): TGTGCCAGCTCCCCGACAGGTCATAGCTCCTACGAC.

This clone was counted many times. The DNA ends 3 residues before the CDR3 does, and the rest of the CDR3 is filled in from the germline J gene. The chain joins TRBV2 to TRBJ2-5, with D maybe TRBD2 (6 bases). Germline V lookup: CDR1 SNHLY, CDR2 FYNNEI. Trimming stripped 2 bases from V and 4 bases from J, with 14 bases between. The CDR3 is 15 amino acids. The sequenced part of the CDR3 DNA is TGTGCCAGCAGTGAAAGTGCGGGGTCCGGAGAGACC. Its translation: CASSESAGSGET. The entire CDR3 protein is CASSESAGSGETQYF.

A remark on this clone: From the germline J gene comes the end of the CDR3, since the read stops 3 residues before it. V gene TRBV19 combines with J gene TRBJ2-7, with 7 bases fitting TRBD2. Germline V CDR1 and CDR2: LNHDA, SQIVND (reference sequence). The CDR3 is 12 amino acids. V shed 8 bases, J shed 5 bases, and the junction held 6 bases outside the gene matches. Partial CDR3 DNA: TGTGCCAGTGGCGGGAGTTTCAACGAG. Translation gives CASGGSFNE. The entire CDR3 protein reads CASGGSFNEQYF.